This passage covers 7 T cell receptor beta chains from one sample sequenced in a study of blood T cell repertoires in COVID-19. Method: immunoSEQ multiplex PCR; TCRdb's copy keeps in-frame clones and lacks some. The sample includes some 150,000 clones, roughly 80% of them seen just once. Sequenced material: peripheral blood. These receptors were taken from a woman older than 75 with acute or convalescent COVID-19.

The rearrangement uses TRBV7-9 and TRBJ1-2; tentative D call: TRBD1 (6 bases). V gave up 7 bases and J gave up 2 bases, with 11 bases separating them. The CDR3 runs 13 residues. Germline values: CDR1 SEHNR, CDR2 FQNEAQ (reference sequence). The CDR3 here is CASIGGQNYGYTF. For the CDR3, the DNA is TGTGCCAGCATCGGAGGACAGAACTATGGCTACACCTTC.

The rearrangement uses TRBV4-1 and TRBJ1-6; TRBD1 is a possible D gene (5 bases). CDR1 and CDR2 (germline): MGHRA, YSYEKL. V was trimmed by 1 base and J by 5 bases, leaving 6 bases between them. The CDR3 is 14 residues long. CDR3 protein: CASSQGQNNSPLHF. As DNA, the CDR3 is TGCGCCAGCAGCCAAGGACAGAATAATTCACCCCTCCACTTT.

The chain links TRBV5-1 to TRBJ1-3, with 8 bases matching TRBD1. From germline, CDR1 is SGHRS and CDR2 YFSETQ. The V and J ends lost 3 bases and 4 bases, in that order; junction bases with no gene match: 6. The CDR3 is made up of 15 amino acids. The CDR3 nucleotides read TGCGCCAGCAGCTCGACAGGGGATTTAGGAAACACCATATATTTT. This translates into CASSSTGDLGNTIYF.

The gene calls are TRBV29-1 and TRBJ1-2; D call uncertain. The germline CDR1 and CDR2 sequences are SQVTM and ANQGSEA. The CDR3 has 14 residues. Trimming stripped 0 bases from V and 5 bases from J, with 13 bases between. The CDR3 protein is CSVEDFDGGYGYTF. The CDR3, as DNA: TGCAGCGTTGAAGATTTTGACGGAGGGTATGGCTACACCTTC.

The CDR3, as DNA: TGTGCCAGCAGCCTTCGACAGGATGGGTACACTGAAGCTTTCTTT. It translates to CASSLRQDGYTEAFF. The chain has TRBV7-8 and TRBJ1-1; the D gene is possibly TRBD1 (6 bases). Trimming left V 5 bases short and J 3 bases short, with 16 bases between. The CDR3 length is 15 residues. The germline V gene encodes CDR1 SGHVS and CDR2 FQNEAQ.

This clone was counted only a few times. The V call is TRBV5-1, the J call TRBJ2-7, with 10 bases identical to TRBD2. The CDR3 extends over 14 amino acids. V trimming: 3 bases; J trimming: 6 bases; junction bases outside the gene matches: 6. The V gene's germline CDR1 is SGHRS and CDR2 YFSETQ. The CDR3 spells CASSWGLARGEQYF. The CDR3 DNA follows: TGCGCCAGCAGCTGGGGACTAGCGAGGGGCGAGCAGTACTTC.

The chain carries TRBV7-2 and TRBJ1-4; no definite D call. The V gene lost 5 bases and the J gene lost 0 bases, with 7 bases spanning the gap. Germline CDR1 reads SGHTA; CDR2 reads FQGNSA. This CDR3 region has 14 residues. In DNA form, the CDR3 reads TGTGCCAGCAGCCTACAGCCAACTAATGAAAAACTGTTTTTT. Translated: CASSLQPTNEKLFF.